This T cell receptor beta chain was captured in a study of blood T cell repertoires in COVID-19. Some clones are missing from TCRdb's copy, which holds only in-frame ones; the method was immunoSEQ multiplex PCR. The sample includes approximately 270,000 clones, about 89% of them seen just once. Sequencing input: peripheral blood. This clonotype was sampled from a man aged 40-50 years with active or convalescent COVID-19.

The CDR3 is CASSSWTDDNYGYTF. DNA for the CDR3: TGTGCCAGCAGTTCTTGGACAGACGATAACTATGGCTACACCTTC. V usage is TRBV7-9 and J usage is TRBJ1-2; D might be TRBD1 (6 bases). Germline loops: CDR1 SEHNR, CDR2 FQNEAQ (reference sequence). The CDR3 covers 15 residues. V was trimmed by 6 bases and J by 1 base, leaving 15 bases between them.